This T cell receptor beta chain was sequenced for a study of Graves' ophthalmopathy and Graves' hyperthyroidism. Turning to the study itself: Investigators collected peripheral blood at initial diagnosis, before any treatment was given.

Study-wide results and limits: Sensitivity of 60% to 71% and specificity of 72.22% were achieved by the model that predicted ophthalmopathy progression.

Many counts were recorded for this clonotype. The antigen is undetermined. Scientists amplified the TCR beta CDR3 regions from RNA transcripts. HTBI-primed first-round RT-PCR preceded second-round multiplex PCR. TCRdb re-analysed the multiplex PCR reads in MiXCR, keeping a single row per CDR3 protein. This table has 350,000 to 450,000 distinct CDR3 sequences, 21% appearing once. The germline V gene has CDR1 SGDLS and CDR2 YYNGEE. The V end lost 0 bases, the J end lost 10 bases, and 8 bases lay between the germline ends. CDR3 size: 13 residues. Recruitment covered hyperthyroidism patients aged 18 to 65 whose new diagnosis was of under 2 months' duration. Other autoimmune diseases, uncontrolled infections, pregnancy and lactation each led to patient exclusion.

The J gene is TRBJ1-6, the V gene TRBV9; no firm D call. The sequenced sample consisted of peripheral blood. The receptor's source is a woman aged 18-29 years with stable Graves' hyperthyroidism. CDR3 nucleotide sequence: TGTGCCAGCAGCGTAGCGGCGGAGTCACCCCTCCACTTT. It specifies CASSVAAESPLHF.